Given below is one T cell receptor beta chain in context. The target antigen is unknown. One end of the junction is discordant with germline, which a read error may explain. The V gene's germline CDR1 is ENHRY and CDR2 SYGVKD. The CDR3 runs to 15 residues. This record comes from a study of blood T cells in healthy people across ages. At the level of the study: Template switching caught about one barcoded beta molecule for each two T cells.

General study findings and limits: Across the age range, TCR beta diversity per million T cells fell in a roughly linear way. Long-lived donors exceeded aged donors in naive CD4+ cells and diversity.

A sample-barcoded 5' primer and a J-beta primer mix were used in a second PCR of about 7 to 12 cycles. A tag from a template-switch adaptor with 12 random nucleotides marked each cDNA molecule. Each CDR3 protein is one row after TCRdb ran MiXCR on the 5' RACE reads. This repertoire shows 550,000 to 800,000 distinct CDR3 sequences, under 25% found once; its top ten account for under 4%. This TCR derives from a man aged 65 to 79 in good health. The chain joins TRBV10-3 to TRBJ2-5, with D perhaps given as TRBD1 or TRBD2 (5 bases each). Sequencing was done on a sample of blood. The DNA of the CDR3 is TGTGTCATCAGTGAGTCGACTGGGACCCAAGAGACCCAGTACTTC. Amino acid sequence: CVISESTGTQETQYF.